The entry below gives a single TCR beta chain sequence along with its context. Time point noted: peripheral blood 6 weeks after treatment start. These data are taken from a study of PD-L1 blockade in urothelial cancer. Study summary: Investigators checked blood 3 weeks (second dose) and 6 weeks after treatment start. Each blood sample yielded a median of about 150,000 T cells.

Germline CDR1 is SGDLS and CDR2 is YYNGEE. J was trimmed by 2 bases and V by 0 bases; bases with no gene match: 2. This CDR3 comprises 14 residues. Synthetically made TCR analog templates were put into each PCR as spikes. The data were produced by immunoSEQ multiplex PCR, yet TCRdb's version contains in-frame clones alone and is incomplete. Of around 110,000 clones listed, more than 85% are singletons. The J gene is TRBJ2-7, the V gene TRBV9; TRBD2 agrees at 7 bases. The specimen was PBMCs, collected around atezolizumab (anti-PD-L1) treatment. This receptor was obtained from a man aged 55 to 70 with urothelial cancer. This CDR3 is CASSVGGGAYEQYF. The CDR3 nucleotides are TGTGCCAGCAGCGTAGGGGGGGGAGCCTACGAGCAGTACTTC.